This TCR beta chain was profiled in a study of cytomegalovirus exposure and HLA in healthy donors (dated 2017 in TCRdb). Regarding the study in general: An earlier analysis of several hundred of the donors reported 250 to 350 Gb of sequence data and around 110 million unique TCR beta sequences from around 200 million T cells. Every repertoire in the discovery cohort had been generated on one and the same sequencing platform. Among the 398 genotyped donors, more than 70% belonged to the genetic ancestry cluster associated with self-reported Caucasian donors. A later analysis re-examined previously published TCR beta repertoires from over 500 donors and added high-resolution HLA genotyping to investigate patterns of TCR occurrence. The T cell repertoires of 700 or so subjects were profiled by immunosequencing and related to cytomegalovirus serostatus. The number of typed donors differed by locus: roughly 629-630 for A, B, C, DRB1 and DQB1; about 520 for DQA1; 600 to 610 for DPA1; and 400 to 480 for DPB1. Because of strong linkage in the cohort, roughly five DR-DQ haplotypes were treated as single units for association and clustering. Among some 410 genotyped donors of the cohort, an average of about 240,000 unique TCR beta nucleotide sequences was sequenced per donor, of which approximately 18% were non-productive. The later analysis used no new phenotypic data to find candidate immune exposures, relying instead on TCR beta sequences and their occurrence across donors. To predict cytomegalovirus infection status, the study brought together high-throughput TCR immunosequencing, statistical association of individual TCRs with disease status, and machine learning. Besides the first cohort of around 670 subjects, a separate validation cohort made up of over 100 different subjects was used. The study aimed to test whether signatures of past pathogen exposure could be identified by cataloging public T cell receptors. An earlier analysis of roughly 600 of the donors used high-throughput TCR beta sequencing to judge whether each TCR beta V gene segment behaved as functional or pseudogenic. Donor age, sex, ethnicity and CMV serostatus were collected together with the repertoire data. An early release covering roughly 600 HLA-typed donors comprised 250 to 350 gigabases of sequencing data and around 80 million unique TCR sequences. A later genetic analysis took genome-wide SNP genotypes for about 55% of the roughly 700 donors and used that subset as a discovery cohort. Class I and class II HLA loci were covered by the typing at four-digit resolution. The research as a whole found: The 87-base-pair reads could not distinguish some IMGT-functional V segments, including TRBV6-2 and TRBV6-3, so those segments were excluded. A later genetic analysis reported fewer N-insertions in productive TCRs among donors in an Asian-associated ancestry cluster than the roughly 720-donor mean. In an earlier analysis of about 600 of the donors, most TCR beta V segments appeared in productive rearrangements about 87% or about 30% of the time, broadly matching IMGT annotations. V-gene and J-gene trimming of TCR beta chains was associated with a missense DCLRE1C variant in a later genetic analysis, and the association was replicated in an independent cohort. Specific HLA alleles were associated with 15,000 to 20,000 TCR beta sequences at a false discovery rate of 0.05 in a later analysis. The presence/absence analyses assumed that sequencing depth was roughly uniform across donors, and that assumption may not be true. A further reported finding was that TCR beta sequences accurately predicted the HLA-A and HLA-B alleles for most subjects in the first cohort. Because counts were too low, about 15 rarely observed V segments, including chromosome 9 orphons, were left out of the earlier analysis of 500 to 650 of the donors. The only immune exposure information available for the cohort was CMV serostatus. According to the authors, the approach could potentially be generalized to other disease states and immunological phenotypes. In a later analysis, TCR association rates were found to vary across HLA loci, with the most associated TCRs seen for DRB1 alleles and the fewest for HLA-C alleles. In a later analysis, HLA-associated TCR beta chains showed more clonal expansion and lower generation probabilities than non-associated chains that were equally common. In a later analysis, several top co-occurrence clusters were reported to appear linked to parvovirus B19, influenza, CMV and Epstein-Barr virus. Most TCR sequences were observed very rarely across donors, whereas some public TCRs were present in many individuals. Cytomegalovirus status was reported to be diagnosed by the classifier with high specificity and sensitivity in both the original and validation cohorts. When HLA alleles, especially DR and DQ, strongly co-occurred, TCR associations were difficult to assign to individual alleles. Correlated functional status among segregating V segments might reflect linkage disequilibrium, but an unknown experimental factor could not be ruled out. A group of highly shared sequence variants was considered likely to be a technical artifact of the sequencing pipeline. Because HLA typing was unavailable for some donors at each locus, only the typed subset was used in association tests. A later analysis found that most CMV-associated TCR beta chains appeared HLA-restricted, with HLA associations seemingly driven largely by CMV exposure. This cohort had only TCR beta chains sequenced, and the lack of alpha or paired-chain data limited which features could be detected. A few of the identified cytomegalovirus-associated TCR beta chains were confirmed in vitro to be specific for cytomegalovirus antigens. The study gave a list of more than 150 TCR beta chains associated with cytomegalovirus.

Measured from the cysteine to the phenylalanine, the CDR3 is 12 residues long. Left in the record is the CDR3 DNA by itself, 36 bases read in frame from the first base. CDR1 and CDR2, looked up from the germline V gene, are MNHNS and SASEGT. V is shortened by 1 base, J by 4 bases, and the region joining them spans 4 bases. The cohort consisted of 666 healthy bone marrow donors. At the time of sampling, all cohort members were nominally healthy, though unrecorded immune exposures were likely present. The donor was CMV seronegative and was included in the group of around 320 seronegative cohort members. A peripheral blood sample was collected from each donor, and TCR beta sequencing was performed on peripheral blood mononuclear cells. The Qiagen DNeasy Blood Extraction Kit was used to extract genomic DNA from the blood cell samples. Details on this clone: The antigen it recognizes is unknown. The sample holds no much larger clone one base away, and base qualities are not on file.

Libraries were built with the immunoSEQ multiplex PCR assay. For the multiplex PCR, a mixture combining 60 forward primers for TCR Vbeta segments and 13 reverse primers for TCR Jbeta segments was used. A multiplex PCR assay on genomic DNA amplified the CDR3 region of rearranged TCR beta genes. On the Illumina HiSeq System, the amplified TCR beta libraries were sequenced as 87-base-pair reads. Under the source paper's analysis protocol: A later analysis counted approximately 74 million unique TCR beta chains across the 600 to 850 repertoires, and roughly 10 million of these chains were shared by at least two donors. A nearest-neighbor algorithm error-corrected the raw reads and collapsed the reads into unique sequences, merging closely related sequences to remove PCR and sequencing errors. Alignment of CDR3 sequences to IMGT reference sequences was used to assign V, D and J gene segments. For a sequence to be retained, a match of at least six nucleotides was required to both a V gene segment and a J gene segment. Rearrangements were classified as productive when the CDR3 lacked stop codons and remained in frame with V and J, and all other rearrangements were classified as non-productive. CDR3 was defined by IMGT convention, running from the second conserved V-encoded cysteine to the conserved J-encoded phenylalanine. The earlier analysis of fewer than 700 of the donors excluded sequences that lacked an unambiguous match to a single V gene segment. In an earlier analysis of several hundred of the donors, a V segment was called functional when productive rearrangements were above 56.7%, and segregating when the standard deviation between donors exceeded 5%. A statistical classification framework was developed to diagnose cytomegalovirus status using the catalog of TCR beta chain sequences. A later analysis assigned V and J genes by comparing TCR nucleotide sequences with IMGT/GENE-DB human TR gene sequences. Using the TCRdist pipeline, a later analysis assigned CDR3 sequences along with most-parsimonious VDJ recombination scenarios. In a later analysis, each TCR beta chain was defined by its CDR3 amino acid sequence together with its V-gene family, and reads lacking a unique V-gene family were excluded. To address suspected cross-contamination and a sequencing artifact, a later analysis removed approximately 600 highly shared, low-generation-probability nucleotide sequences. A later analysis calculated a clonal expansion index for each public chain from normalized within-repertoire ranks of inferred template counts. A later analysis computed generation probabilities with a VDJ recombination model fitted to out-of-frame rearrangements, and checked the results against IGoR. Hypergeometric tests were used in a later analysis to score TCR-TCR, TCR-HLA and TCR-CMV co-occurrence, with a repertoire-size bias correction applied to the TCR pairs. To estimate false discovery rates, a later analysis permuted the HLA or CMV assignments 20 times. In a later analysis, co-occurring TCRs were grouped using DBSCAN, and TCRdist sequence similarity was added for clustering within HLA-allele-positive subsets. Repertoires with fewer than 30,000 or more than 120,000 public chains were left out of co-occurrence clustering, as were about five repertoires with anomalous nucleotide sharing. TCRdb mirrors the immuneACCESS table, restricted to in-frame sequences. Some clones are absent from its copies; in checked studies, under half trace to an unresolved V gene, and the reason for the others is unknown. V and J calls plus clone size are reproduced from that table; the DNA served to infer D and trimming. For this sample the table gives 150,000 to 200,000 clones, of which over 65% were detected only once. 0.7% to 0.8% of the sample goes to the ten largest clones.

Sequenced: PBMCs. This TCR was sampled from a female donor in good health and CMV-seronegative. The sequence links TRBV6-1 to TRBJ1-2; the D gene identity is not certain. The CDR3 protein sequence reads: CASSEVSYGYTF. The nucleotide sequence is TGTGCCAGCAGTGAAGTGAGCTATGGCTACACCTTC.